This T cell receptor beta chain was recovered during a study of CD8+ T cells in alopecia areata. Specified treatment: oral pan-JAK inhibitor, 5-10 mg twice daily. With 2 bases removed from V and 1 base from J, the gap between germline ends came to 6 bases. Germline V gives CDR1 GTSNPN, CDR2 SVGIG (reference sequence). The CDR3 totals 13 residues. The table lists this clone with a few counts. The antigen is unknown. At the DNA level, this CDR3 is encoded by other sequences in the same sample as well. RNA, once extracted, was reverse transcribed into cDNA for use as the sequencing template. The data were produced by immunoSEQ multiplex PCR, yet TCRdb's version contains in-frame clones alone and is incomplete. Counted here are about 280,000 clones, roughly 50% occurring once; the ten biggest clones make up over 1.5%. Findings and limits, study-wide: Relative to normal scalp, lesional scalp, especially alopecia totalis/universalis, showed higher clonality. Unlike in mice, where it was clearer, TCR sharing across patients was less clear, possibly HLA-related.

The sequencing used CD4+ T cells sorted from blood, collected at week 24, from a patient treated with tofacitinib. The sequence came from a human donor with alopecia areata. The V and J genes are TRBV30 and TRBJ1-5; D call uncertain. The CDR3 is CAWSPDSNQPQHF. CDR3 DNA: TGTGCCTGGAGTCCGGACAGCAATCAGCCCCAGCATTTT.